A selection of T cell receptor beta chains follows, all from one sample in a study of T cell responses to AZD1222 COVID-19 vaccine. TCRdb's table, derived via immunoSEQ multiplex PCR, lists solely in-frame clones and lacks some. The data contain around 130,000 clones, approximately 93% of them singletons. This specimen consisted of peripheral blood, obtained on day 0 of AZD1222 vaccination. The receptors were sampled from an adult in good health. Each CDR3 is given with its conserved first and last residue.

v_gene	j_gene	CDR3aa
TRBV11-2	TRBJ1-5	CASSFGRGLSNQPQHF
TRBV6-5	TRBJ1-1	CASSKQGDTEAFF
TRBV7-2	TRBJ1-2	CASSLGAGSNYGYTF
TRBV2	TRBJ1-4	CASSQQGLQTNEKLFF
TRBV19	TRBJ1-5	CASSIEGGNQPQHF
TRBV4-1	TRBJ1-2	CASSQERQFTYGYTF
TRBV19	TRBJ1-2	CASSSINIGRNGYTF
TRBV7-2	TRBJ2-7	CASSPPSLPYEQYF
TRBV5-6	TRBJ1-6	CASSFSRSPLHF
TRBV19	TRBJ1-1	CASSTTSQGINTEAFF
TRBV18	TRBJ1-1	CASSPIRGQETEAFF
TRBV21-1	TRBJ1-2	CASSKPQRQGFYLGYGYTF
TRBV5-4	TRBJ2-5	CASSSMRGGEETQYF
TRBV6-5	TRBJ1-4	CATQQGDANEKLFF
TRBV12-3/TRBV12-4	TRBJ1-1	CASKPGQGVEAFF
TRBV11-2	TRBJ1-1	CASSLDLRDRGRNTEAFF
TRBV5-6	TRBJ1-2	CASSLVGGYTF
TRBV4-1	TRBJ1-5	CASSQNGGRQPQHF
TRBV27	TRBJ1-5	CASSGLNQPQHF
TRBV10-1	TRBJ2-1	CASSELFTRSYNEQFF
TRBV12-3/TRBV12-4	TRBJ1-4	CASSPYNEKLFF
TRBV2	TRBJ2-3	CALRDNTDTQYF
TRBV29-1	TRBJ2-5	CSGGAGQETQYF
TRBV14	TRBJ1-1	CASSQEIGDEAFF
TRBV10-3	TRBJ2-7	CASLGGGEQYF
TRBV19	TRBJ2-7	CASRGVSGTQYF
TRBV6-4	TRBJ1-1	CASRMDRGTEAFF
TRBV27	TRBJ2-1	CASSLHNEQFF
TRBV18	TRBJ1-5	CASSPGGRGIDQPQHF
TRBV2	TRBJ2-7	CASSAPGQGIHEQYF
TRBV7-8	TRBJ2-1	CASSTKASGSYNEQFF
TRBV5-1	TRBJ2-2	CASSSAGTDTGELFF
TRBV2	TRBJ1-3	CASSVAGGNTIYF
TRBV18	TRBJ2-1	CASSPGQGYNNEQFF
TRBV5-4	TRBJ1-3	CASSLGPVNTIYF
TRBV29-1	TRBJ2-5	CSVVGGQETQYF
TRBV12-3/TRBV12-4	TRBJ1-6	CASSLSGFAPLHF
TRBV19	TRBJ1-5	CASTGSGQGASQPQHF
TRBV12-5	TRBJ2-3	CASGLGLSTDTQYF
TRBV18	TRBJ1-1	CASSPQGAVTEAFF
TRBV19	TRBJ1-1	CASSLPAGNTEAFF
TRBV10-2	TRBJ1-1	CAIMSGGLGSTEAFF
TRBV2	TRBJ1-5	CASVGKGAGNQPQHF
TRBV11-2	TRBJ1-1	CASSFGSLTEAFF
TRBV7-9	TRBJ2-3	CASTPPAGGTDTQYF
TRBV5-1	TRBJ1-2	CASSLVVQGESYTF
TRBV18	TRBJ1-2	CASSKGGIIPHTF
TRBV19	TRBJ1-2	CATQEGHGLLYGYTF
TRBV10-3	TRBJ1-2	CAISETYYGYTF
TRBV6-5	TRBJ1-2	CASTQYGTGFSGYTF
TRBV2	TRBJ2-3	CASRVGPGTDTQYF
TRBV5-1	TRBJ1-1	CASSLQGASTEAFF
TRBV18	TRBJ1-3	CASSSGTGEIGNTIYF
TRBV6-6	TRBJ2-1	CASSYSIDEQFF